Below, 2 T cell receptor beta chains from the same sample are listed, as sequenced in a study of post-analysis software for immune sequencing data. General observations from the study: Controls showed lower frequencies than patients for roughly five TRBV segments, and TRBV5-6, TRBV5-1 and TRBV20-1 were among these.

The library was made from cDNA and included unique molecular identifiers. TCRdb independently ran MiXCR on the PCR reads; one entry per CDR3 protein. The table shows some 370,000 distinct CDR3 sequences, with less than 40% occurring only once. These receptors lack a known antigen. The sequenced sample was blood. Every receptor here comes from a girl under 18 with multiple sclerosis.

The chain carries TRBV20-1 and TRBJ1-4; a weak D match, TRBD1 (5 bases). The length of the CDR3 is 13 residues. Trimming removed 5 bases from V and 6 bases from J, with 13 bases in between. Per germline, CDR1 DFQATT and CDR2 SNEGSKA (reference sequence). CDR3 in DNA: TGCAGTGCTTCGGCAGGGATGGATGAAAAACTGTTTTTT. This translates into CSASAGMDEKLFF.

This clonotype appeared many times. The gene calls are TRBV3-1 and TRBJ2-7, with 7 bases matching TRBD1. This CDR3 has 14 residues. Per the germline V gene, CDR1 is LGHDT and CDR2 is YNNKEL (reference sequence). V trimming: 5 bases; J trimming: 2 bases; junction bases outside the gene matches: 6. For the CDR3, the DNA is TGTGCCAGCAGCTTCGGGACAGTTACCTACGAGCAGTACTTC. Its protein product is CASSFGTVTYEQYF.